The next 3 T cell receptor beta chains were all read from a single sample in a study of T cells in Graves' hyperthyroidism and ophthalmopathy. The TCR beta CDR3 regions underwent amplification using RNA transcripts as the source. TCR CDR3 regions were first amplified by RT-PCR with HTBI primers. TCRdb reprocessed the multiplex PCR reads via MiXCR and lists one record per CDR3 protein. This table has about 680,000 distinct CDR3 sequences, roughly 32% appearing once. Input material: blood. Source of these receptors: a woman in her thirties or forties with Graves' hyperthyroidism.

The chain recombines TRBV10-3 with TRBJ2-2; D is perhaps TRBD1 (6 bases). The V and J ends lost 2 bases and 6 bases respectively, with 16 bases between them. From germline, CDR1 is ENHRY and CDR2 SYGVKD. The CDR3 contains 16 residues. The CDR3 here is CAISEKVDRRSGELFF. CDR3 bases: TGTGCCATCAGTGAGAAAGTGGACAGAAGGTCCGGGGAGCTGTTTTTT.

This clonotype was observed a few times. The V gene is TRBV7-9, the J gene TRBJ1-1; 8 nucleotides match TRBD1. J gave up 9 bases and V 3 bases, and 9 bases lay outside the gene matches. The CDR3 extends over 14 amino acids. Germline V CDR1 and CDR2: SEHNR, FQNEAQ (reference sequence). CDR3 loop: CASSFGQGEWKAFF. The CDR3 coding sequence is TGTGCCAGCAGCTTTGGACAGGGTGAATGGAAAGCTTTCTTT.

The V and J genes are TRBV7-3 and TRBJ2-7; D tentatively fits TRBD1 or TRBD2 (5 bases each). Per the germline V gene, CDR1 is SGHTA and CDR2 is FQGTGA. The CDR3 extends over 13 amino acids. The ends were cut back, 2 bases at V and 7 bases at J, with 12 bases in the middle. CDR3 DNA: TGTGCCAGCAGCTTACGGGCCGAGGGGGAGCAGTACTTC. Its translation is CASSLRAEGEQYF.